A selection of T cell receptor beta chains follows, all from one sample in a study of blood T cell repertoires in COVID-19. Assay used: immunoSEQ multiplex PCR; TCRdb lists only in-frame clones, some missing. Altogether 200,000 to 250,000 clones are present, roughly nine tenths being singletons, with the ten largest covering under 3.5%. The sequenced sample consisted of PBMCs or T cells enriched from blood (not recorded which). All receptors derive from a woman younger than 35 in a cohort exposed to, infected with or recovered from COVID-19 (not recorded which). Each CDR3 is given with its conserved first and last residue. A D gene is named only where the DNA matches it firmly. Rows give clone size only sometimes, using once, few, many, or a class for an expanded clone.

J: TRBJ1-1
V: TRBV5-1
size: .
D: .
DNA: TGCGCCAGCAGCTTGGGGGCAGGGATGGGGATGAACACTGAAGCTTTCTTT
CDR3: CASSLGAGMGMNTEAFF

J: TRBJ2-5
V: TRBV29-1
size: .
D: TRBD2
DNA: TGCAGCGTAGACCCCGGCCTTCTAGCGGGGGGATTTCAAGAGACCCAGTACTTC
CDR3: CSVDPGLLAGGFQETQYF

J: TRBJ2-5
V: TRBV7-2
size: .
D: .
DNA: TGTGCCAGCAGGCACGTTCAGGGGCCGGAGACCCAGTACTTC
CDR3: CASRHVQGPETQYF

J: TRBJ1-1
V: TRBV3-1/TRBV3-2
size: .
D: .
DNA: TGTGCCAGCAGCCGAAGACTCCAGACCGGAGAAGCTTTCTTT
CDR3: CASSRRLQTGEAFF

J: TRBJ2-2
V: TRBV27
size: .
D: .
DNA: TGTGCCAGCAGTTTACAGGGCGGCACCGGGGAGCTGTTTTTT
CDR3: CASSLQGGTGELFF

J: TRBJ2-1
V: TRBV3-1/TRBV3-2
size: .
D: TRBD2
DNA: TGTGCCAGCAGCCAAAGGAGTTCAGCGGGAGAAGTCGAGCAGTTCTTC
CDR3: CASSQRSSAGEVEQFF

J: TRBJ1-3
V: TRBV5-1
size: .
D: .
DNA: TGCGCCAGCAGCGAAGCCTCTAGGAACACCATATATTTT
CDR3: CASSEASRNTIYF

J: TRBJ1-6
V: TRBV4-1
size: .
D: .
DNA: TGCGCCAGCAGCCAAGTTCCTCTTGAGGTCTCTGCTGTCTCACCCCTCCACTTT
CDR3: CASSQVPLEVSAVSPLHF

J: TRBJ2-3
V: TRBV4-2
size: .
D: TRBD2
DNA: TGTGCCAGCAGCCAAGAAAGGAGCGGGGGCAGCACAGATACGCAGTATTTT
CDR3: CASSQERSGGSTDTQYF

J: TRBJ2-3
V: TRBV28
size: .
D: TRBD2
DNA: TGTGCCAGCTCCACTAGCGGGAGGTTAGATACGCAGTATTTT
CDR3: CASSTSGRLDTQYF

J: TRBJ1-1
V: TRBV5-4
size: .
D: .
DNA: TGTGCCAGCAGCGGACTCGAGGGGGACCGTGCTTTCTTT
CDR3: CASSGLEGDRAFF

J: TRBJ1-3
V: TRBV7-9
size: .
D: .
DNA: TGTGCCAGCAGCTTAGAATCGGTCAGAAACACCATATATTTT
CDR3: CASSLESVRNTIYF

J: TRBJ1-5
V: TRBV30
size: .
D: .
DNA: TGTGCCTGGAGCTCTTTACAGGGCCAGGCGCCCCAGCATTTT
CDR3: CAWSSLQGQAPQHF

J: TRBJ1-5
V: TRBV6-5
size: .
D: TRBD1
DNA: TGTGCCAGCAGTCCGGACAGGGTACATCAGCCCCAGCATTTT
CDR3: CASSPDRVHQPQHF

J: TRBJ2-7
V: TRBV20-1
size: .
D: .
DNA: TGCAGTGCCAGTACAGGGAGCTCCTACGAGCAGTACTTC
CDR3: CSASTGSSYEQYF

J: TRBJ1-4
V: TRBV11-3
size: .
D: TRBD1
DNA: TGTGCCAGCAGCGGCAGATGGGACAGGGGGCTTGGTAATGAAAAACTGTTTTTT
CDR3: CASSGRWDRGLGNEKLFF

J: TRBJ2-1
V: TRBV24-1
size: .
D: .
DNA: TGTGCCACCAGTGGGGGACTCCTCTCCTACAATGAGCAGTTCTTC
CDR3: CATSGGLLSYNEQFF

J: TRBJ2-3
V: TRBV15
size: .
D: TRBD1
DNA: TGTGCCACCAGCGCACGCACAGGGGTAGATACGCAGTATTTT
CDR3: CATSARTGVDTQYF

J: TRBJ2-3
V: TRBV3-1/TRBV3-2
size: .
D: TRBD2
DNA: TGTGCCAGCAGCCAGGGACTAGAGATTCGCACAGATACGCAGTATTTT
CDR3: CASSQGLEIRTDTQYF

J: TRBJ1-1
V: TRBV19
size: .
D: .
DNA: TGTGCCAGTAGTCGAAGTAGCCAGGGGCCGACGAACACTGAAGCTTTCTTT
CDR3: CASSRSSQGPTNTEAFF

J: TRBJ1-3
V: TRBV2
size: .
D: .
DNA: TGTGCCAGCAGCAGCCGGGACATTAACACCATATATTTT
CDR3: CASSSRDINTIYF

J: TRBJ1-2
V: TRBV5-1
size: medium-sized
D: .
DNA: TGCGCCAGCAGCTTGGAACTGGACTACTATGGCTACACCTTC
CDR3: CASSLELDYYGYTF

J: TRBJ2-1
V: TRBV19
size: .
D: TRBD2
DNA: TGTGCCAGTAGTTTGACTAGTCTAGCGGGAGGGCCCTACAATGAGCAGTTCTTC
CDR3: CASSLTSLAGGPYNEQFF

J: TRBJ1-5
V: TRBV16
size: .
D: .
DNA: TGTGCCAGCAGCCAATCCACAACACAGCCCCAGCATTTT
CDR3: CASSQSTTQPQHF

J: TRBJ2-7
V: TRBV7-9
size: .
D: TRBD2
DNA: TGTGCCAGCAGCTCACGTCCAGGACTAGCGGGAGGGCTATTCTACGAGCAGTACTTC
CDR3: CASSSRPGLAGGLFYEQYF

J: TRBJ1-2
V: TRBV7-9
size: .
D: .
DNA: TGTGCCAGCAGCTTGGACAGCGGTGATGGCTACACCTTC
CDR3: CASSLDSGDGYTF

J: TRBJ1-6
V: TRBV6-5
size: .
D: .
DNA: TGTGCCAGCCAGGGGCTCTCCTATAATTCACCCCTCCACTTT
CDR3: CASQGLSYNSPLHF

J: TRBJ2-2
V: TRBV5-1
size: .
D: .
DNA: TGCGCCAGCAGCTCCTCGACAGCGAACACCGGGGAGCTGTTTTTT
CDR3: CASSSSTANTGELFF

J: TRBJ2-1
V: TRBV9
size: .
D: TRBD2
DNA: TGTGCCAGCAGCGCTAGCGGGGGGGCATCGGGTGAGCAGTTCTTC
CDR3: CASSASGGASGEQFF

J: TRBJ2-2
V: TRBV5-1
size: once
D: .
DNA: TGCGCCAGCAGCTTCAGCACCGGGGAGCTGTTTTTT
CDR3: CASSFSTGELFF

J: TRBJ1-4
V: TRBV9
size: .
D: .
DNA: TGTGCCAGCAGCGTAGACCCCGACAGCGCGGCTAATGAAAAACTGTTTTTT
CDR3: CASSVDPDSAANEKLFF

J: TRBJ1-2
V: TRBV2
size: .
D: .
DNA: TGTGCCAGCAATCGGGGGGCCGGGAGCTATGGCTACACCTTC
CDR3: CASNRGAGSYGYTF

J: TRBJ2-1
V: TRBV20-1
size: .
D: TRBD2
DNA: TGCAGTGCTAGTCCAGCGGGGGCCAACAATGAGCAGTTCTTC
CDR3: CSASPAGANNEQFF

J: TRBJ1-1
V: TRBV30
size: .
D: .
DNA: TGTGCCTGGACAGGGGCCATGAACACTGAAGCTTTCTTT
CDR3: CAWTGAMNTEAFF

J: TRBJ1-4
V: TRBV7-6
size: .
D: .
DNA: TGTGCCAGCAGCTACAACAGGGCAACTAATGAAAAACTGTTTTTT
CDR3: CASSYNRATNEKLFF

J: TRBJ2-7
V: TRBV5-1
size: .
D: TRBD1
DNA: TGCGCCAGCAGCTTGGCCACGACAGGGGGGAACTACGAGCAGTACTTC
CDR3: CASSLATTGGNYEQYF

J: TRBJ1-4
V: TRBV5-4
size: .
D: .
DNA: TGTGCCAGCAGCTTGGCTGCAGGCGTGGATGAAAAACTGTTTTTT
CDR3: CASSLAAGVDEKLFF

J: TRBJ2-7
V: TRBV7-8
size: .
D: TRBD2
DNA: TGTGCCAGCAGACGAGCGGGGGGGCCCTACGAGCAGTACTTC
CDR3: CASRRAGGPYEQYF

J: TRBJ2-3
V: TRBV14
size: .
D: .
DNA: TGTGCCAGCGCCAGGGCGGTGGTAGATACGCAGTATTTT
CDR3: CASARAVVDTQYF

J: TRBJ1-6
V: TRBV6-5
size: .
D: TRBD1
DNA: TGTGCCAGCAGTTACGGGACAGGGGCTCAGGGTTCACCCCTCCACTTT
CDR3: CASSYGTGAQGSPLHF

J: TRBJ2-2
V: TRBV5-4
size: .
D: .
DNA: TGTGCCAGCAGCCCTCAGGGTACAGGGATAGCCGGGGAGCTGTTTTTT
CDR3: CASSPQGTGIAGELFF

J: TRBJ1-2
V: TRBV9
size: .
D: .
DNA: TGTGCCAGCGGGTCGAACGGGGTTTTGGGCTACACCTTC
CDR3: CASGSNGVLGYTF

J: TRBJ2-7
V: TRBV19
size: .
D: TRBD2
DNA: TGTGCCAGTAGTATAGACACACTAGCGGGAGCGAAGCAGTACTTC
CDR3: CASSIDTLAGAKQYF

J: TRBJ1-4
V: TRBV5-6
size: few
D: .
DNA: TGTGCCAGCAGCTTGGAACAGGGTAGTGAAAAACTGTTTTTT
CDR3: CASSLEQGSEKLFF

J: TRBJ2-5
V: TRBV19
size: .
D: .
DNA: TGTGCCAGTAGCCCAATGGGCGGGCAAGAGACCCAGTACTTC
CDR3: CASSPMGGQETQYF

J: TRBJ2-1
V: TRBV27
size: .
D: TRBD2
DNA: TGTGCCAGCAGTTTAGTAGCGGGGCCCAATGAGCAGTTCTTC
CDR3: CASSLVAGPNEQFF

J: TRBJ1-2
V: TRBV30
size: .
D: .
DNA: TGTGCCTGGAGTCGAGGAACATCGGGCTATGGCTACACCTTC
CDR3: CAWSRGTSGYGYTF

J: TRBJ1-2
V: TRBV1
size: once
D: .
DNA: TGCACCAGCAGCCAAGAGGGGCCGGGTGGCTACACCTTC
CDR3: CTSSQEGPGGYTF

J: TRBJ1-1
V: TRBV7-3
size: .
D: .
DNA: TGTGCCAGCAGCTTAAGTGAGCAGAACACTGAAGCTTTCTTT
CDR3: CASSLSEQNTEAFF

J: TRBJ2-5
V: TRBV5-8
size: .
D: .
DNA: TGTGCCAGCAGACTCAAGGGGGTGACAATTATGGGGACCCAGTACTTC
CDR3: CASRLKGVTIMGTQYF

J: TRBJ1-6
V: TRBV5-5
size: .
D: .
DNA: TGTGCCAGCAGCCGGGGGTCCTATAATTCACCCCTCCACTTT
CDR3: CASSRGSYNSPLHF

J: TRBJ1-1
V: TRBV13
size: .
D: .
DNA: TGTGCCAGCAGCTTAGCCGGGGGTGTGGATGCTGAAGCTTTCTTT
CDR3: CASSLAGGVDAEAFF

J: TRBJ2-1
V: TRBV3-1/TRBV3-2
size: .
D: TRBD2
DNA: TGTGCCAGCAGCCAAAGAGCGGGGCCGCGGAATGAGCAGTTCTTC
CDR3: CASSQRAGPRNEQFF

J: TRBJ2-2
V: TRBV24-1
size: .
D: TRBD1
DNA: TGTGCCACCAGCCCGGTGGGACAGGGGGAATTGAGAACCGGGGAGCTGTTTTTT
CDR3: CATSPVGQGELRTGELFF

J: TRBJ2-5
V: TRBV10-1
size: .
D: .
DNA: TGCGCCAGCAGTGGCGGAGTTCGGCCAGAGACCCAGTACTTC
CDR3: CASSGGVRPETQYF

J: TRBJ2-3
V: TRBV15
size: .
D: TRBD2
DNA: TGTGCCACCAGCAGAGATGGAGGCGGTGGCGGGAGAGGTGGTGATACGCAGTATTTT
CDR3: CATSRDGGGGGRGGDTQYF

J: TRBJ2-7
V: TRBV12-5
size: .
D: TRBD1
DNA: TGTGCTAGTGGTTTGGACCGGGACAGGGGAGGGTACGAGCAGTACTTC
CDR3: CASGLDRDRGGYEQYF

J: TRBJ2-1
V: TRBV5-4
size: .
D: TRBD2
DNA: TGTGCCAGCAGTCTTAAGCGGGGGCCCTACAATGAGCAGTTCTTC
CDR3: CASSLKRGPYNEQFF

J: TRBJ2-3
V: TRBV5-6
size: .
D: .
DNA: TGTGCCAGCAGCTTAGGACTCCATTCGTCAGATACGCAGTATTTT
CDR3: CASSLGLHSSDTQYF

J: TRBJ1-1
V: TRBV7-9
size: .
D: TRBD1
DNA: TGTGCCAGCAGCTTAGCGCAGGGGGTGAACACTGAAGCTTTCTTT
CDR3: CASSLAQGVNTEAFF